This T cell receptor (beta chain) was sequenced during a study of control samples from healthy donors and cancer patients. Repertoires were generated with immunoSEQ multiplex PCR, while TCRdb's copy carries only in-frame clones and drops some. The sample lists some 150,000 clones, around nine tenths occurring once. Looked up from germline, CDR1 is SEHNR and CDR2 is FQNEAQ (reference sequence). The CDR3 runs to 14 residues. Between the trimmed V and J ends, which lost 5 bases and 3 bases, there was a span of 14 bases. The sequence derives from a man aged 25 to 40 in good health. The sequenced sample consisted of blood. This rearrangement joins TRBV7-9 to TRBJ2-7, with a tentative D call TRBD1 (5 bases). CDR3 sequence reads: CASSPLGRVYEQYF. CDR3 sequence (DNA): TGTGCCAGCAGCCCTTTAGGCAGGGTCTACGAGCAGTACTTC.